Listed below are T cell receptor beta chains from one sample, sequenced in a study of blood T cell repertoires in COVID-19. Method: immunoSEQ multiplex PCR; TCRdb's copy keeps in-frame clones and lacks some. The data show more than 150,000 clones, with roughly 80% seen just once and 13% to 15% held by the top ten. Sequencing was performed on PBMCs or T cells enriched from blood (not recorded which). Source of these receptors: a man between 60 and 70 years old who had been exposed to COVID-19. Both conserved end residues are part of each CDR3. The D gene is left open where the match is weak. Rows give clone size only sometimes, using once, few, many, or a class for an expanded clone.

v_call: TRBV28; d_call: TRBD2; j_call: TRBJ2-7; clone_size: .; cdr3_nt: TGTGCCAGCATCGGCGGGAGTCTCGGTGGTACCGGGCAGTACTTC; cdr3_aa: CASIGGSLGGTGQYF
v_call: TRBV6-4; d_call: .; j_call: TRBJ2-3; clone_size: .; cdr3_nt: TGTGCCAGCAGTGACGGACTACCCACAGATACGCAGTATTTT; cdr3_aa: CASSDGLPTDTQYF
v_call: TRBV27; d_call: TRBD1; j_call: TRBJ1-2; clone_size: .; cdr3_nt: TGTGCCAGCAGTTCTCTAGCGAAGGACAGGAGCTATTATGGCTACACCTTC; cdr3_aa: CASSSLAKDRSYYGYTF
v_call: TRBV7-6; d_call: TRBD2; j_call: TRBJ2-7; clone_size: once; cdr3_nt: TGTGCCAGCAGCTCTAGACGAGCGGGAGGTACTAACGAGCAGTACTTC; cdr3_aa: CASSSRRAGGTNEQYF
v_call: TRBV5-1; d_call: TRBD1; j_call: TRBJ2-7; clone_size: .; cdr3_nt: TGCGCCAGCAGCCCCCAGACAGGGGCGTTGAGCTACGAGCAGTACTTC; cdr3_aa: CASSPQTGALSYEQYF
v_call: TRBV30; d_call: TRBD1; j_call: TRBJ2-4; clone_size: .; cdr3_nt: TGTGCCTGGAGTGGGGGACAGGGAACGGTACTAGCCAAAAACATTCAGTACTTC; cdr3_aa: CAWSGGQGTVLAKNIQYF
v_call: TRBV19; d_call: TRBD1; j_call: TRBJ1-2; clone_size: .; cdr3_nt: TGTGCCAGTAGTCTCAGGGACAGGGGGCACTATGGCTACACCTTC; cdr3_aa: CASSLRDRGHYGYTF
v_call: TRBV24-1; d_call: TRBD1; j_call: TRBJ2-1; clone_size: few; cdr3_nt: TGTGCCACCGGAAGGACAGGTGGGGGCCAGGGCGAGCAGTTCTTC; cdr3_aa: CATGRTGGGQGEQFF
v_call: TRBV5-4; d_call: .; j_call: TRBJ2-2; clone_size: .; cdr3_nt: TGTGCCAGCAGCCAGCAGGGGGAGGCCGGGGAGCTGTTTTTT; cdr3_aa: CASSQQGEAGELFF
v_call: TRBV4-1; d_call: TRBD2; j_call: TRBJ2-7; clone_size: .; cdr3_nt: TGCGCCAGCAGCCAAAGAACTAGCGGGAGCCGGGGGGAGCAGTACTTC; cdr3_aa: CASSQRTSGSRGEQYF
v_call: TRBV19; d_call: TRBD1; j_call: TRBJ2-3; clone_size: .; cdr3_nt: TGTGCCAGTAGTAGGGACAGGGGGCCAGATACGCAGTATTTT; cdr3_aa: CASSRDRGPDTQYF
v_call: TRBV6-5; d_call: TRBD1; j_call: TRBJ2-5; clone_size: .; cdr3_nt: TGTGCCAGCGCCAAGACCGGGACAGGGGCCGAGACCCAGTACTTC; cdr3_aa: CASAKTGTGAETQYF
v_call: TRBV13; d_call: TRBD2; j_call: TRBJ2-3; clone_size: once; cdr3_nt: TGTGCCAGCAGCTTACCTAGCGGGAAGAGCACAGATACGCAGTATTTT; cdr3_aa: CASSLPSGKSTDTQYF
v_call: TRBV5-6; d_call: .; j_call: TRBJ2-2; clone_size: .; cdr3_nt: TGTGCCAGCATGAGAGATCTGAACACCGGGGAGCTGTTTTTT; cdr3_aa: CASMRDLNTGELFF
v_call: TRBV2; d_call: TRBD1; j_call: TRBJ1-5; clone_size: .; cdr3_nt: TGTGCCAGCAGTGAAGGGGGACAGGGACGCAATCAGCCCCAGCATTTT; cdr3_aa: CASSEGGQGRNQPQHF
v_call: TRBV19; d_call: .; j_call: TRBJ1-4; clone_size: .; cdr3_nt: TGTGCCAGTAGTATTTCCAGGCGCCTTGCAACTAATGAAAAACTGTTTTTT; cdr3_aa: CASSISRRLATNEKLFF
v_call: TRBV23-1; d_call: TRBD1; j_call: TRBJ2-1; clone_size: once; cdr3_nt: TGCGCCAGCAGTCATGGGACAGGGACTAATGAGCAGTTCTTC; cdr3_aa: CASSHGTGTNEQFF
v_call: TRBV19; d_call: .; j_call: TRBJ1-5; clone_size: .; cdr3_nt: TGTGCCAGTAGTATAGATGGGGGGGCTCAGCCCCAGCATTTT; cdr3_aa: CASSIDGGAQPQHF
v_call: TRBV5-1; d_call: .; j_call: TRBJ1-3; clone_size: few; cdr3_nt: TGCGCCAGCAGCTTGGCCGGTTCTACCTCTGGAAACACCATATATTTT; cdr3_aa: CASSLAGSTSGNTIYF
v_call: TRBV3-1/TRBV3-2; d_call: TRBD1; j_call: TRBJ2-3; clone_size: .; cdr3_nt: TGTGCCAGCAGCTCCTCGGGACAGGGGGTCGCAGATACGCAGTATTTT; cdr3_aa: CASSSSGQGVADTQYF
v_call: TRBV19; d_call: TRBD2; j_call: TRBJ2-4; clone_size: few; cdr3_nt: TGTGCCACCTCAGAGCGGGGGGGGACCAAAAACATTCAGTACTTC; cdr3_aa: CATSERGGTKNIQYF
v_call: TRBV2; d_call: .; j_call: TRBJ2-1; clone_size: .; cdr3_nt: TGTGCCAGCAACCGGGCGCAGGGGGGCATGTCCTACAATGAGCAGTTCTTC; cdr3_aa: CASNRAQGGMSYNEQFF
v_call: TRBV18; d_call: TRBD2; j_call: TRBJ2-1; clone_size: .; cdr3_nt: TGTGCCAGCTCACCACCGGGGACTAGCGGAAATAATGAGCAGTTCTTC; cdr3_aa: CASSPPGTSGNNEQFF
v_call: TRBV19; d_call: .; j_call: TRBJ1-1; clone_size: .; cdr3_nt: TGTGCCAGTACTATCCAGGGCCTGAACACTGAAGCTTTCTTT; cdr3_aa: CASTIQGLNTEAFF
v_call: TRBV29-1; d_call: .; j_call: TRBJ2-2; clone_size: .; cdr3_nt: TGCAGCGTTGAAGTCGCGACCGGGGAGCTGTTTTTT; cdr3_aa: CSVEVATGELFF
v_call: TRBV7-9; d_call: .; j_call: TRBJ1-2; clone_size: .; cdr3_nt: TGTGCCAGCAGCTTAATCGGCAGCGGGTACTATGGCTACACCTTC; cdr3_aa: CASSLIGSGYYGYTF
v_call: TRBV19; d_call: TRBD1; j_call: TRBJ2-2; clone_size: .; cdr3_nt: TGTGCCAGTAGTTGGGGACAGGGGGGAACCGGGGAGCTGTTTTTT; cdr3_aa: CASSWGQGGTGELFF
v_call: TRBV5-1; d_call: TRBD1; j_call: TRBJ2-3; clone_size: .; cdr3_nt: TGCGCCAGCAGCTTTGATATAGGGGGCGCCCCAGATACGCAGTATTTT; cdr3_aa: CASSFDIGGAPDTQYF
v_call: TRBV27; d_call: .; j_call: TRBJ1-6; clone_size: .; cdr3_nt: TGTGCCAGCAGTTTATCGGGGAGGGTATCACCCCTCCACTTT; cdr3_aa: CASSLSGRVSPLHF
v_call: TRBV2; d_call: TRBD2; j_call: TRBJ2-3; clone_size: .; cdr3_nt: TGTGCCAGACAGGGACTAGCGGGATACACAGATACGCAGTATTTT; cdr3_aa: CARQGLAGYTDTQYF
v_call: TRBV19; d_call: TRBD2; j_call: TRBJ2-3; clone_size: .; cdr3_nt: TGTGCCAGTAGTCAAGCCGGGACTAGAGGTAGCACAGATACGCAGTATTTT; cdr3_aa: CASSQAGTRGSTDTQYF
v_call: TRBV4-3; d_call: TRBD2; j_call: TRBJ2-7; clone_size: .; cdr3_nt: TGCGCCAGCAGCCAAACCTTCGGGACTAGCGGAGCCTACGAGCAGTACTTC; cdr3_aa: CASSQTFGTSGAYEQYF
v_call: TRBV6-2/TRBV6-3; d_call: TRBD2; j_call: TRBJ2-3; clone_size: .; cdr3_nt: TGTGCCAGCAGTTACTCGGTATTAGCGGGAGGTCCCTTTTCCACAGATACGCAGTATTTT; cdr3_aa: CASSYSVLAGGPFSTDTQYF
v_call: TRBV5-4; d_call: .; j_call: TRBJ1-1; clone_size: .; cdr3_nt: TGTGCCAGCAAGGTAGACTGGAACACTGAAGCTTTCTTT; cdr3_aa: CASKVDWNTEAFF
v_call: TRBV6-1; d_call: .; j_call: TRBJ2-2; clone_size: .; cdr3_nt: TGTGCCAGCAGTGAGCTTACCGGCACCGGGGAGCTGTTTTTT; cdr3_aa: CASSELTGTGELFF
v_call: TRBV30; d_call: TRBD2; j_call: TRBJ2-2; clone_size: .; cdr3_nt: TGTGCCTGGAGGGGTCTAGCGGGAGACGGGGAGCTGTTTTTT; cdr3_aa: CAWRGLAGDGELFF
v_call: TRBV29-1; d_call: .; j_call: TRBJ1-4; clone_size: .; cdr3_nt: TGCAGCGTTGAAGACAGGTTCGGTGAAAAACTGTTTTTT; cdr3_aa: CSVEDRFGEKLFF
v_call: TRBV6-2/TRBV6-3; d_call: TRBD1; j_call: TRBJ2-6; clone_size: .; cdr3_nt: TGTGCCAGCAGTTACAAGGCAGGACAGGGGACTGGGGCCAACGTCCTGACTTTC; cdr3_aa: CASSYKAGQGTGANVLTF